Each of the 15 T cell receptor beta chains below was sequenced from the same sample in a study of T cells in localized non-small cell lung cancer. Sequencing used immunoSEQ multiplex PCR; TCRdb keeps in-frame clones, though not all of them. Seen here are 55,000 to 75,000 clones, 90% to 95% observed once, and the top ten hold 15% to 20%. Sequencing used peripheral blood, obtained before any cancer treatment. The source is a man aged 40 to 70 with stage I lung adenocarcinoma.

The chain recombines TRBV18 with TRBJ2-2, with D perhaps matching TRBD1 or TRBD2 (5 bases each). V lost 6 bases and J 0 bases, leaving 8 bases between the germline ends. CDR1 is KGHSH and CDR2 is LQKENI in the germline V gene. The CDR3 is made up of 14 amino acids. DNA of the CDR3: TGTGCCAGCTCGGGGACGGCGAACACCGGGGAGCTGTTTTTT. Protein product: CASSGTANTGELFF.

The chain joins TRBV6-5 to TRBJ2-7; 9 nucleotides agree with TRBD1. Germline V gene sequence: CDR1 MNHEY, CDR2 SVGAGI. This CDR3 has 14 amino acids. V was pared by 2 bases and J by 2 bases, with 1 base of the junction left unmatched. CDR3 sequence reads: CASSYRQGAYEQYF. CDR3 DNA: TGTGCCAGCAGTTACCGACAGGGGGCCTACGAGCAGTACTTC.

The chain has TRBV6-5 and TRBJ2-1, with D perhaps given as TRBD1 or TRBD2 (5 bases each). Trimming removed 1 base from V and 5 bases from J, with 9 bases in between. CDR3 length: 14 amino acids. CDR1 MNHEY and CDR2 SVGAGI come from the germline V gene. Here the CDR3 DNA reads TGTGCCAGCAGTTACTACGGGGCCCACAATGAGCAGTTCTTC. Protein sequence: CASSYYGAHNEQFF.

The chain links TRBV19 to TRBJ1-2; 9 positions match TRBD1. J was trimmed by 4 bases and V by 4 bases; bases with no gene match: 13. The CDR3 has 17 residues. Germline V gene sequence: CDR1 LNHDA, CDR2 SQIVND (reference sequence). The CDR3 loop reads CASSKRRTGDEAYGYTF. In DNA, the CDR3 is TGTGCCAGTAGTAAACGACGGACAGGGGATGAGGCCTATGGCTACACCTTC.

The chain has TRBV19 and TRBJ2-5; D remains unclear. The CDR3 spans 13 residues. Looked up from germline, CDR1 is LNHDA and CDR2 is SQIVND (reference sequence). V shed 1 base and J shed 1 base, with 4 bases lying between them. The CDR3, as DNA: TGTGCCAGTAGTATAGGGGTCCAAGAGACCCAGTACTTC. This codes for CASSIGVQETQYF.

V gene TRBV11-2 combines with J gene TRBJ1-4; D is uncertain. Trimming pared 2 bases from V and 14 bases from J, leaving 12 bases between. Germline V gene lookup returns CDR1 SGHAT and CDR2 FQNNGV. The CDR3 runs to 12 residues. CDR3 nucleotide sequence: TGTGCCAGCAGCTTAATGGGTGACAAGCTGTTTTTT. Amino acids: CASSLMGDKLFF.

The V and J genes are TRBV5-5 and TRBJ2-7; 8 bases fit TRBD1. Per the germline V gene, CDR1 is SGHKS and CDR2 is YYEKEE (reference sequence). The V segment lost 3 bases and the J segment 4 bases; nucleotides outside the gene matches: 12. This CDR3 contains 16 residues. CDR3 in DNA: TGTGCCAGCAGCTCCCCTTACACGGGACAGGATTACGAGCAGTACTTC. Its protein is CASSSPYTGQDYEQYF. The full variable domain, completed using reference TRBV5-5 and TRBJ2-7, is DAGVTQSPTHLIKTRGQQVTLRCSPISGHKSVSWYQQVLGQGPQFIFQYYEKEERGRGNFPDRFSARQFPNYSSELNVNALLLGDSALYLCASSSPYTGQDYEQYFGPGTRLTVT.

This clone was counted only a few times. The DNA for the CDR3 is TGTGCCAGCAGCAGGTCTGACTACTATGGCTACACCTTC. This translates into CASSRSDYYGYTF. This chain connects TRBV6-1 to TRBJ1-2, with D unresolved. The CDR3 is 13 amino acids. Trimming removed 6 bases from V and 3 bases from J, with 11 bases in between. Germline V CDR1 and CDR2: MNHNS, SASEGT.

The chain employs TRBV9 and TRBJ2-1, with 9 bases lining up with TRBD2. V lost 4 bases and J lost 9; bases outside the gene matches: 5. There are 13 residues in the CDR3. CDR1 and CDR2 from the germline V gene are SGDLS and YYNGEE. The CDR3 protein is CASSPVSGSEQFF. The CDR3 coding sequence is TGTGCCAGCAGCCCCGTTAGCGGGAGTGAGCAGTTCTTC. The complete variable domain, with remaining parts taken from reference TRBV9 and TRBJ2-1, reads DSGVTQTPKHLITATGQRVTLRCSPRSGDLSVYWYQQSLDQGLQFLIQYYNGEERAKGNILERFSAQQFPDLHSELNLSSLELGDSALYFCASSPVSGSEQFFGPGTRLTVL.

This clone was seen just once. The chain employs TRBV6-6 and TRBJ1-5, with 9 positions matching TRBD1. CDR1 and CDR2 (germline): MNHNY, SVGAGI (reference sequence). This CDR3 has 13 amino acids. The junction had 3 bases not matched to a gene; V was cut back by 6 bases and J by 6 bases. The CDR3 here is CASRGQGGQPQHF. CDR3 sequence (DNA): TGTGCCAGCAGGGGACAGGGAGGTCAGCCCCAGCATTTT.

The chain employs TRBV7-9 and TRBJ1-1; D is ambiguous. From germline, CDR1 is SEHNR and CDR2 FQNEAQ (reference sequence). CDR3 length equals 11 residues. Trimming took off 4 bases at V and 5 bases at J, with 5 bases between the two ends. The CDR3 loop is CASSSDTEAFF. CDR3 nucleotides: TGTGCCAGCAGCTCGGATACTGAAGCTTTCTTT.

The chain combines TRBV11-3 with TRBJ2-1; 11 bases match TRBD2. Germline lookup yields CDR1 SGHNT and CDR2 YENEEA. The CDR3 contains 15 residues. V lost 4 bases to trimming and J lost 9 bases; unmatched junction nucleotides: 8. The CDR3 sequence is CASSSRELAGVEQFF. Here the CDR3 DNA reads TGTGCCAGCAGCTCCCGCGAACTAGCGGGAGTTGAGCAGTTCTTC. The entire variable domain, with the rest obtained from reference TRBV11-3 and TRBJ2-1, is as follows: EAGVVQSPRYKIIEKKQPVAFWCNPISGHNTLYWYLQNLGQGPELLIRYENEEAVDDSQLPKDRFSAERLKGVDSTLKIQPAELGDSAVYLCASSSRELAGVEQFFGPGTRLTVL.

This chain connects TRBV28 to TRBJ1-2; a possible D gene is TRBD1 (6 bases). V lost 3 bases and J lost 8, with 13 bases in between. Germline V gives CDR1 MDHEN, CDR2 SYDVKM. The CDR3 length is 13 residues. CDR3 sequence: CASSFQDDRGYTF. CDR3 DNA: TGTGCCAGCAGTTTCCAGGACGACAGGGGCTACACCTTC.

The chain uses TRBV10-3 and TRBJ2-3; TRBD2 matches at 9 bases. Trimming took 2 bases from V and 1 from J; bases not matched to a gene: 4. From germline, CDR1 is ENHRY and CDR2 SYGVKD. The CDR3 runs to 16 residues. The CDR3 loop is CAISEGLAGRTDTQYF. The CDR3 bases are TGTGCCATCAGTGAGGGGCTAGCGGGACGCACAGATACGCAGTATTTT.

V gene TRBV14 combines with J gene TRBJ2-1; 9 bases are shared with TRBD2. The CDR3 spans 13 residues. The J segment lost 15 bases and the V segment lost 1 base, leaving 7 bases of the junction unmatched. Germline V gene data show CDR1 as SGHDN and CDR2 as FVKESK. The CDR3: CASSQGLAEGGFF. In nucleotides, the CDR3 is TGTGCCAGCAGCCAAGGACTAGCGGAAGGGGGGTTCTTC. The entire variable domain, with the rest obtained from reference TRBV14 and TRBJ2-1, is as follows: EAGVTQFPSHSVIEKGQTVTLRCDPISGHDNLYWYRRVMGKEIKFLLHFVKESKQDESGMPNNRFLAERTGGTYSTLKVQPAELEDSGVYFCASSQGLAEGGFFGPGTRLTVL.